One and the same sample provided the 19 T cell receptor beta chains below, sequenced in a study of T cells in Graves' hyperthyroidism and ophthalmopathy. Regions amplified from RNA transcripts were the TCR beta CDR3 regions. TCR CDR3 regions were first amplified by RT-PCR with HTBI primers. TCRdb called the multiplex PCR reads again in MiXCR, with one record for every CDR3 protein. The table has roughly 500,000 distinct CDR3 sequences, 40% to 55% seen once. Input material: peripheral blood or thyroid tissue (not recorded which). The source of these receptors is an adult woman with Graves' disease, either hyperthyroidism or ophthalmopathy (not recorded which).

This clonotype was detected a few times. The J gene is TRBJ1-3, the V gene TRBV2; the D is unclear. This CDR3 comprises 15 residues. V was pared by 5 bases and J by 3 bases, with 14 bases between. Germline CDR1 reads SNHLY; CDR2 reads FYNNEI. CDR3 amino acids: CASSPTGISGNTIYF. In nucleotides, the CDR3 is TGTGCCAGCAGTCCTACGGGTATCAGTGGAAACACCATATATTTT.

This clonotype was seen repeatedly, ten times or more. The gene calls are TRBV14 and TRBJ2-7; D not certain. Trimming took off 0 bases at V and 2 bases at J, with 5 bases between the two ends. CDR1 and CDR2 (germline): SGHDN, FVKESK. The CDR3 is 13 residues long. This CDR3 is CASSQDPPYEQYF. The CDR3 bases are TGTGCCAGCAGCCAAGACCCGCCCTACGAGCAGTACTTC.

V is TRBV14 and J is TRBJ2-7; the D call may be TRBD1 or TRBD2 (6 bases each). CDR3 length: 18 residues. CDR1 and CDR2 from the germline V gene are SGHDN and FVKESK. V lost 3 bases and J lost 3, with 24 bases in between. The CDR3 DNA sequence: TGTGCCAGCAGCCATCAGGGACGGGGGACACCCCCTTTCTACGAGCAGTACTTC. Translating it yields CASSHQGRGTPPFYEQYF.

Many counts were recorded for this clonotype. This chain uses TRBV7-3 with TRBJ2-5; the D is unclear. V shed 5 bases and J shed 5 bases, with 12 bases lying between them. Germline loops: CDR1 SGHTA, CDR2 FQGTGA. The CDR3 has 13 amino acids. The CDR3 DNA reads TGTGCCAGCAGCCAAAGCCGTGGTGAGACCCAGTACTTC. This translates into CASSQSRGETQYF.

This clonotype came up many times. The V call is TRBV14, the J call TRBJ2-2; the D is unclear. Per the germline V gene, CDR1 is SGHDN and CDR2 is FVKESK. CDR3 length: 15 amino acids. V lost 2 bases and J lost 1, with 8 bases in between. The CDR3 DNA is TGTGCCAGCAGCCAATTTCATGGGAACACCGGGGAGCTGTTTTTT. Its translation: CASSQFHGNTGELFF. Full variable domain (outside the CDR3, taken from reference TRBV14 and TRBJ2-2): EAGVTQFPSHSVIEKGQTVTLRCDPISGHDNLYWYRRVMGKEIKFLLHFVKESKQDESGMPNNRFLAERTGGTYSTLKVQPAELEDSGVYFCASSQFHGNTGELFFGEGSRLTVL.

This clonotype came up many times. The junction shows a germline mismatch at one end, possibly a read error. In DNA form, the CDR3 reads TGCGCCAGCAGCTTAGCAGACCTCTACGAGCAGTACTTC. The encoded protein is CASSLADLYEQYF. The chain has TRBV7-9 and TRBJ2-7, with D uncertain. Looked up from germline, CDR1 is SEHNR and CDR2 is FQNEAQ (reference sequence). There are 13 residues in the CDR3.

Concerning this clonotype: Being one base from a much bigger clone, this may be a read error. The chain combines TRBV12-3 or TRBV12-4 with TRBJ1-4, with D uncertain. V lost 1 base and J lost 8, with 14 bases in between. The CDR3 is made up of 15 amino acids. DNA of the CDR3: TGTGCCAGCAGTTTAGGATCGAGAGTTAGGGAAAAACTGTTTTTT. Translating gives CASSLGSRVREKLFF.

At least ten counts were recorded for this clonotype. DNA for the CDR3: TGTGCCAGCAAGGAGAGCTCCTATAATTCACCCCTCCACTTT. This sequence encodes CASKESSYNSPLHF. The J gene is TRBJ1-6, the V gene TRBV28; D unclear. The CDR3 length is 14 residues. Germline CDR1 and CDR2: MDHEN and SYDVKM. V lost 7 bases and J lost 0, with 7 bases in between.

The chain couples TRBV29-1 to TRBJ1-1, with D tentatively TRBD1 (6 bases). CDR1 and CDR2 (germline): SQVTM, ANQGSEA. Trimming cost V 1 base and J 5 bases, with 11 bases left between them. The CDR3 loop spans 13 amino acids. The CDR3 DNA follows: TGCAGCGTTGAAGGGGGGGGCTGGACTGAAGCTTTCTTT. Encoded protein: CSVEGGGWTEAFF.

There are many counts of this clonotype. The V and J genes are TRBV12-3 or TRBV12-4 and TRBJ2-5; 7 bases map to TRBD1. The CDR3 has 14 residues. With 5 bases clipped from V and 1 base from J, the junction kept 4 bases outside the gene matches. CDR3 residues: CASSRGTVQETQYF. The CDR3 coding sequence is TGTGCCAGCAGTCGAGGGACAGTCCAAGAGACCCAGTACTTC.

This clonotype was counted ten times or more. The chain recombines TRBV20-1 with TRBJ2-7; 10 bases map to TRBD2. After removal of 7 bases from V and 3 bases from J, the junction contained 9 bases not matched to a gene. This CDR3 has 14 amino acids. From germline, CDR1 is DFQATT and CDR2 SNEGSKA (reference sequence). The CDR3: CSGGLAGVFYEQYF. CDR3 coding DNA: TGCAGTGGGGGGCTAGCGGGAGTTTTCTACGAGCAGTACTTC.

This clonotype was observed at least ten times. V usage is TRBV11-2 and J usage is TRBJ1-1; D is possibly TRBD1 (6 bases). V was shortened by 3 bases and J by 3 bases, with 11 bases between the two germline ends. This CDR3 is built from 14 residues. Germline assignment: CDR1 SGHAT and CDR2 FQNNGV. CDR3 bases: TGTGCCAGCAGCTTTACAGGGAGGTACACTGAAGCTTTCTTT. Encoded protein: CASSFTGRYTEAFF.

The chain is built from TRBV7-3 and TRBJ1-1; the D is unclear. The germline gives CDR1 SGHTA, CDR2 FQGTGA. Deletions cut 7 bases from V and 2 bases from J, with 17 bases between. This CDR3 region has 15 residues. The CDR3 here is CASTSGYSGNTEAFF. The CDR3 DNA reads TGTGCCAGCACCTCGGGGTACTCTGGAAACACTGAAGCTTTCTTT.

As regards this clonotype: A read error is likely, as this CDR3 ends without the conserved phenylalanine or tryptophan. Because the CDR3's place on the DNA is in doubt, the DNA is left out and the CDR3 is given as listed by TCRdb. The V and J genes are TRBV10-3 and TRBJ1-4; the table's D gene call, TRBD1, was not cross checked with the DNA. In germline, CDR1 is ENHRY, CDR2 SYGVKD. 10 amino acids form the CDR3, both terminal residues included. CDR3 protein: CAISESQGAR.

This chain joins TRBV9 and TRBJ1-1; D remains ambiguous. This CDR3 comprises 12 residues. The V end lost 3 bases, the J end lost 1 base, and 4 bases lay between the germline ends. From germline, CDR1 is SGDLS and CDR2 YYNGEE. This CDR3 is CASSGENTEAFF. DNA of the CDR3: TGTGCCAGCAGCGGCGAGAACACTGAAGCTTTCTTT.

The chain couples TRBV15 to TRBJ1-3; D perhaps matches TRBD1 (5 bases). CDR1 and CDR2 from the germline V gene are LNHNV and YYDKDF (reference sequence). Trimming shortened V by 0 bases and J by 4 bases, and 16 bases separated the two germline ends. This CDR3 region has 17 residues. The CDR3 DNA follows: TGTGCCACCAGCAGAGATCTTGTTGGAGGGGCAGGAAACACCATATATTTT. Encoded protein: CATSRDLVGGAGNTIYF.

CDR3 loop: CASSLEEAVNEQYF. The DNA of the CDR3 is TGTGCCAGCAGCTTAGAGGAGGCGGTCAACGAGCAGTACTTC. This chain uses TRBV7-9 with TRBJ2-7, with D possibly matching TRBD2 (5 bases). This CDR3 has 14 residues. The V and J ends lost 1 base and 5 bases respectively, with 12 bases between them. In germline, CDR1 is SEHNR, CDR2 FQNEAQ (reference sequence).

This clonotype was counted a few times. V is TRBV19 and J is TRBJ2-6, with D unclear. The germline gives CDR1 LNHDA, CDR2 SQIVND (reference sequence). Trimming removed 7 bases at V and 1 base at J, with 14 bases between. There are 16 residues in the CDR3. DNA of the CDR3: TGTGCCAGTACCGCGTCCGGGTATTCTGGGGCCAACGTCCTGACTTTC. Its translation: CASTASGYSGANVLTF.

This clonotype was observed many times. The chain is built from TRBV30 and TRBJ1-6, with a tentative D call TRBD1 (5 bases). CDR1 and CDR2 from the germline V gene are GTSNPN and SVGIG (reference sequence). Trimming took 5 bases from V and 9 from J, leaving 17 bases between them. The CDR3 loop spans 14 amino acids. The CDR3 region has the DNA TGTGCCTGGGGGCAAGGACCGAGGGGTTCACCCCTCCACTTT. It translates to CAWGQGPRGSPLHF.